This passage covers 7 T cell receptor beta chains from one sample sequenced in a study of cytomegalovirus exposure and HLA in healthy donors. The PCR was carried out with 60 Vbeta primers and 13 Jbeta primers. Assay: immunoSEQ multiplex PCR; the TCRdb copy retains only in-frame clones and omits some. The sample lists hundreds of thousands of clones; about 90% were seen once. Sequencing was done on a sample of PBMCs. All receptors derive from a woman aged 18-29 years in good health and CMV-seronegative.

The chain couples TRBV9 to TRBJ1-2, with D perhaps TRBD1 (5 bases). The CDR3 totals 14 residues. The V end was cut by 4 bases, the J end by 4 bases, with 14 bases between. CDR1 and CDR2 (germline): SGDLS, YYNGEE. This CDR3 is CASSRDFSGYGYTF. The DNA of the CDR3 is TGTGCCAGCAGCAGGGACTTCTCGGGCTATGGCTACACCTTC.

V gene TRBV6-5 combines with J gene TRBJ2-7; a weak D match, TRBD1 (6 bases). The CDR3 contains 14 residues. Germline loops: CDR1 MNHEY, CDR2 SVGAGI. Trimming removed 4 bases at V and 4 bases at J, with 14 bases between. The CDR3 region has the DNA TGTGCCAGCAGTTTTACAGGGTGGGATTACGAGCAGTACTTC. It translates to CASSFTGWDYEQYF.

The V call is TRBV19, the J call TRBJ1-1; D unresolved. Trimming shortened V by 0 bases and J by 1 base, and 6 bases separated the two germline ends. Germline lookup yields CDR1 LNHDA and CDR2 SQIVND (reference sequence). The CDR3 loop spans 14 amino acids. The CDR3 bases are TGTGCCAGTAGTATAGAGGCCCGGAACACTGAAGCTTTCTTT. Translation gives CASSIEARNTEAFF. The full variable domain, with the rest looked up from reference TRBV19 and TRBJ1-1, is DGGITQSPKYLFRKEGQNVTLSCEQNLNHDAMYWYRQDPGQGLRLIYYSQIVNDFQKGDIAEGYSVSREKKESFPLTVTSAQKNPTAFYLCASSIEARNTEAFFGQGTRLTVV.

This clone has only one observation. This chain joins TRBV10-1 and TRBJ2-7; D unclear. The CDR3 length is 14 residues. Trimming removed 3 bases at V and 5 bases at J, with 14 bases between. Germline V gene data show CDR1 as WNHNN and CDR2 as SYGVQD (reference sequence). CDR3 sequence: CASSESYGVDEQYF. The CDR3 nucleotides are TGCGCCAGCAGTGAATCATACGGTGTCGACGAGCAGTACTTC.

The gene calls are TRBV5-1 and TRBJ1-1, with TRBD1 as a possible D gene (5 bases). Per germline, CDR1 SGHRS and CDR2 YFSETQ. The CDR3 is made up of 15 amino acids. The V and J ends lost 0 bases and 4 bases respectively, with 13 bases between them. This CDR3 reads CASSLGGRGGTEAFF. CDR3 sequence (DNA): TGCGCCAGCAGCTTGGGGGGTAGGGGTGGCACTGAAGCTTTCTTT. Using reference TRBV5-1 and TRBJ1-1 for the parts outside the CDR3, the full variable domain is KAGVTQTPRYLIKTRGQQVTLSCSPISGHRSVSWYQQTPGQGLQFLFEYFSETQRNKGNFPGRFSGRQFSNSRSEMNVSTLELGDSALYLCASSLGGRGGTEAFFGQGTRLTVV.

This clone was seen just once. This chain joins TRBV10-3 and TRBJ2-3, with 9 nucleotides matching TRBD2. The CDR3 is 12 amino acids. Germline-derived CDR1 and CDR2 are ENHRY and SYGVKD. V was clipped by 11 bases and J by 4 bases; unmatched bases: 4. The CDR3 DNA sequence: TGTGCCGCGGGGGGGAGCGCAGATACGCAGTATTTT. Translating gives CAAGGSADTQYF.

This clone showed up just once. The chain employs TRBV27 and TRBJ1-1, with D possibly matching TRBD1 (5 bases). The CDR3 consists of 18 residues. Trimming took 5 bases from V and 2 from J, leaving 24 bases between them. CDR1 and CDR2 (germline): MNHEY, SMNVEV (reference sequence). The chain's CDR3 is CASSRSGSAPQVNTEAFF. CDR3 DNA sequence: TGTGCCAGCAGTCGAAGTGGGTCGGCGCCACAGGTAAACACTGAAGCTTTCTTT.